This T cell receptor beta chain came from a study of blood T cell repertoires in COVID-19 (dated by TCRdb to about 2020). Turning to the overall study: Samples from collaborators originated in the United States, Italy and Spain and spanned both the acute and convalescent phases of COVID-19. The repertoires were released in a freely available public database intended as a resource for research on the immune response to SARS-CoV-2. The samples were drawn from the first 160 participants of the ongoing ImmuneRACE study and from 1,254 subjects provided by 6 global collaborators. The material from the prospective study consisted of cDNA or gDNA derived from T cells, B-cell-depleted T cells, or PBMCs. Where HLA class I and class II types were available, the types were taken from metadata supplied by the sample provider, not from assay-based typing. Deeply sampled blood TCRbeta repertoires from subjects exposed to, actively infected with, or recovered from COVID-19 were included in the dataset. The sample metadata nearly always contained a de-identified subject ID, COVID-19 status, age in years and sex.

Germline trimming amounts to 4 bases on V and 7 bases on J, with 9 as the count of junction bases outside the gene matches. There are 16 amino acids in the CDR3, from cysteine to phenylalanine inclusive. This entry keeps only the CDR3 DNA: 48 bases, framed from base 1. The germline V gene encodes CDR1 SGHKS and CDR2 YYEKEE (reference sequence). Overall study results and their limits: Clinical and demographic metadata were provided uncurated, with the amount varying by source and participant.

Collaborating institutions collected whole blood in K2EDTA tubes following their own protocols. For TCRbeta analysis, collaborator samples were shipped as frozen whole blood, as isolated PBMCs, or as DNA extracted from either sample type. Notes on this clone: The clone's antigen remains unknown. It has no much larger one-base neighbor in the sample; base qualities were not kept.

The immunoSEQ Assay, a bias-controlled multiplex PCR, was used to amplify TCRbeta CDR3 regions from genomic DNA. The source study handled its data this way. The number of nucleated cells in each sample was estimated by amplification of reference gene primers within the assay. Sequence reads were collapsed and filtered to measure the absolute abundance of every unique TCRbeta CDR3 rearrangement. For each sample, productive Simpson clonality was calculated as the square root of Simpson's diversity index across productive rearrangements. TCRdb's version of the immuneACCESS table is confined to in-frame rearrangements and falls short of the full clone set. An unresolved V gene accounts for under half of the shortfall where checked; the remainder is of unknown origin. That table gives V, J and clone size, and the DNA gave D and trimming. The sample table lists 100,000 to 150,000 clones, 65% to 90% of them with a count of one. About 12% of the sample is taken by the ten largest.

The rearrangement combines TRBV5-5 with TRBJ2-2, with TRBD1 identical over 11 junction bases. The specimen was peripheral blood. The TCR was taken from a human donor in a cohort sampled during active COVID-19. The CDR3: CASSVRTGGYSGELFF. In nucleotides, the sequence is TGTGCCAGCAGCGTACGGACAGGGGGCTACAGCGGGGAGCTGTTTTTT.